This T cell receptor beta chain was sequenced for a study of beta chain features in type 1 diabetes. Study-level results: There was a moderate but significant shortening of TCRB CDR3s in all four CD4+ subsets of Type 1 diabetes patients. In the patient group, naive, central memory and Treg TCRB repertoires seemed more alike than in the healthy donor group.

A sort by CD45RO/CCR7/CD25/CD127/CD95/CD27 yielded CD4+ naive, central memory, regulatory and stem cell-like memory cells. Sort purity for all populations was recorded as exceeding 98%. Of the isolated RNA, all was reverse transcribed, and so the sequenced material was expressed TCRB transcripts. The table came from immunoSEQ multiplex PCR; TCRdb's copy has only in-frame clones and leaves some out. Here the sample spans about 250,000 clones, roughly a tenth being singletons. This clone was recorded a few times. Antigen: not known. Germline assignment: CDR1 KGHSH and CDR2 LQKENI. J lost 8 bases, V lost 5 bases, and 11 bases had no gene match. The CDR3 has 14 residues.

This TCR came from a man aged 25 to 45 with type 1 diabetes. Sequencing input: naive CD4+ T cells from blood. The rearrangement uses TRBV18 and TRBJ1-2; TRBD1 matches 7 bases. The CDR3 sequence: CASSGKVGQAGYTF. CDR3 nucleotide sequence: TGTGCCAGCTCAGGGAAAGTTGGACAGGCGGGCTACACCTTC. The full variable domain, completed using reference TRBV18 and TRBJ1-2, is NAGVMQNPRHLVRRRGQEARLRCSPMKGHSHVYWYRQLPEEGLKFMVYLQKENIIDESGMPKERFSAEFPKEGPSILRIQQVVRGDSAAYFCASSGKVGQAGYTFGSGTRLTVV.